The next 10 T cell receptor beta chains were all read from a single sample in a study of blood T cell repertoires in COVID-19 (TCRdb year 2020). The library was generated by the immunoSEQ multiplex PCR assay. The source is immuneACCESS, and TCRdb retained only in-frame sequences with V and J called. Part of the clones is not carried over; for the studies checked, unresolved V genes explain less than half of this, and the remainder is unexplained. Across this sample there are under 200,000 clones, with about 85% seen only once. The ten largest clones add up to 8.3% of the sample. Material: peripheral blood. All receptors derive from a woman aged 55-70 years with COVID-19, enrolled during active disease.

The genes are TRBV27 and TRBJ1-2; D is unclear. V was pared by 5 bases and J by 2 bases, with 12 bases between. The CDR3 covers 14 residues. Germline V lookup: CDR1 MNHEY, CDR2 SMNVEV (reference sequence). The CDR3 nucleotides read TGTGCCAGCAGTCCCGCCGGGGTCAACTATGGCTACACCTTC. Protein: CASSPAGVNYGYTF.

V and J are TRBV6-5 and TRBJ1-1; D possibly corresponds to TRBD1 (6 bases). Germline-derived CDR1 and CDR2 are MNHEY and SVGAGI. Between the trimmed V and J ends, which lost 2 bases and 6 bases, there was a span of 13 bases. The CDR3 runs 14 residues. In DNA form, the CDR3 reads TGTGCCAGCAGTTACGGGGGGGACATTGCTGAAGCTTTCTTT. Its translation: CASSYGGDIAEAFF.

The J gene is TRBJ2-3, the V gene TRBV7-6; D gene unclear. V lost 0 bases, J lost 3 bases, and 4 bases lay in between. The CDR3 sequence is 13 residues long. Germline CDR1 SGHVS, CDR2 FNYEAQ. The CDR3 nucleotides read TGTGCCAGCAGCTTAGCCTCGACAGATACGCAGTATTTT. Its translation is CASSLASTDTQYF.

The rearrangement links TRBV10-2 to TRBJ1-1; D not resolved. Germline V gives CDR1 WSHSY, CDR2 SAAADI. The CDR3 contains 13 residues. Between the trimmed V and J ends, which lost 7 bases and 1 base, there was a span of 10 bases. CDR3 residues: CASTTQTNTEAFF. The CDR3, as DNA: TGCGCCAGCACTACCCAAACGAACACTGAAGCTTTCTTT.

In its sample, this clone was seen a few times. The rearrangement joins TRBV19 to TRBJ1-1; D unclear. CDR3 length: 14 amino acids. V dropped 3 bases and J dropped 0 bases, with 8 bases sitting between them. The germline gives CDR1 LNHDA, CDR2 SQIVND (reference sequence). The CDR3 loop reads CASSMSLVNTEAFF. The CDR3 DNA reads TGTGCCAGTAGTATGTCATTAGTGAACACTGAAGCTTTCTTT.

This chain's CDR3 is CASTKAREKLFF. DNA for the CDR3: TGTGCCAGCACAAAGGCGCGGGAAAAACTGTTTTTT. The rearrangement uses TRBV2 and TRBJ1-4, with D unclear. The germline V gene has CDR1 SNHLY and CDR2 FYNNEI. This CDR3 is built from 12 residues. V lost 7 bases and J lost 8, with 11 bases in between.

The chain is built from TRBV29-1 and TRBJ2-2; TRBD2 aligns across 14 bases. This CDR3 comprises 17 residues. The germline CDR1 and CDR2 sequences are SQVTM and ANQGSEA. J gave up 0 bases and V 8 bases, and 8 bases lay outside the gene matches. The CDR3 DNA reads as TGCAGCTTCAAAGGACTAGCGGGGGGCGCGAACACCGGGGAGCTGTTTTTT. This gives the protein CSFKGLAGGANTGELFF.

The CDR3 spells CASSQDFTGELFF. The CDR3 region has the DNA TGTGCCAGCAGCCAAGACTTCACCGGGGAGCTGTTTTTT. This chain uses TRBV3-1 (or the pseudogene TRBV3-2) with TRBJ2-2, with D unresolved. Germline V gene sequence: CDR1 LGHDT, CDR2 YNNKEL (reference sequence). The CDR3 spans 13 residues. Trimming stripped 0 bases from V and 4 bases from J, with 3 bases between.

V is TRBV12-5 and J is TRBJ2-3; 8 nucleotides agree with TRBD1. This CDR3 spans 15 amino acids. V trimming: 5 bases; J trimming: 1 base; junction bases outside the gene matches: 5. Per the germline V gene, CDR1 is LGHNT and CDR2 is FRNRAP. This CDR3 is CASGPGTGGTDTQYF. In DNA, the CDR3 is TGTGCTAGTGGTCCCGGGACAGGAGGCACAGATACGCAGTATTTT.

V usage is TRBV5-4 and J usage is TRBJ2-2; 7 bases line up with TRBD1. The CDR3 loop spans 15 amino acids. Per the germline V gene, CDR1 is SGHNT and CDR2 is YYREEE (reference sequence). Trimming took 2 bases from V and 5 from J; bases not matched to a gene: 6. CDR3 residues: CASSFKQGWTGELFF. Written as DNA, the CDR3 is TGTGCCAGCAGCTTTAAACAGGGGTGGACCGGGGAGCTGTTTTTT.